This passage covers 23 T cell receptor beta chains from one sample sequenced in a study of T cell repertoires in cytomegalovirus infection. TCRdb used MiXCR to reprocess the reads, holding one entry per CDR3 protein. The sample consists of about 300,000 distinct CDR3 sequences, about 9.1% of them appearing once. Sequencing was done on a sample of PBMCs. The receptors stem from a human donor in good health (CMV status not recorded). Some clones in this sample may be carry-over from other donors' samples.

CDR3 DNA sequence: TGTGCCAGCAGCATTTCCAGGACTAGCTTCGGTGAGCAGTACTTC. It codes for CASSISRTSFGEQYF. The gene calls are TRBV7-2 and TRBJ2-7, with 8 bases aligning to TRBD2. This CDR3 contains 15 residues. Trimming took 5 bases from V and 7 from J; bases not matched to a gene: 13. Germline V gene sequence: CDR1 SGHTA, CDR2 FQGNSA.

This clonotype occurred a few times. The rearrangement uses TRBV28 and TRBJ1-6, with TRBD1 matching 8 bases. The CDR3 consists of 16 residues. V lost 5 bases and J lost 7; bases outside the gene matches: 10. Per germline, CDR1 MDHEN and CDR2 SYDVKM. The CDR3 nucleotides are TGTGCCAGCAGTCCCTTGGGACAGGAGGAAAATTCACCCCTCCACTTT. Protein sequence: CASSPLGQEENSPLHF. The complete variable domain, with remaining parts taken from reference TRBV28 and TRBJ1-6, reads DVKVTQSSRYLVKRTGEKVFLECVQDMDHENMFWYRQDPGLGLRLIYFSYDVKMKEKGDIPEGYSVSREKKERFSLILESASTNQTSMYLCASSPLGQEENSPLHFGNGTRLTVT.

This clonotype showed up many times. The chain employs TRBV28 and TRBJ2-5, with TRBD2 matching 13 bases. Germline V CDR1 and CDR2: MDHEN, SYDVKM. This CDR3 spans 16 amino acids. The V segment lost 5 bases and the J segment 3 bases; nucleotides outside the gene matches: 6. The CDR3 region is CASSPRTSGGEETQYF. CDR3 nucleotide sequence: TGTGCCAGCAGTCCCCGGACTAGCGGGGGAGAAGAGACCCAGTACTTC. The variable domain in full, completed from reference TRBV28 and TRBJ2-5, reads DVKVTQSSRYLVKRTGEKVFLECVQDMDHENMFWYRQDPGLGLRLIYFSYDVKMKEKGDIPEGYSVSREKKERFSLILESASTNQTSMYLCASSPRTSGGEETQYFGPGTRLLVL.

This clonotype showed up many times. This rearrangement joins TRBV7-2 to TRBJ2-5; D is ambiguous. With 1 base removed from V and 7 bases from J, the gap between germline ends came to 10 bases. CDR1 is SGHTA and CDR2 is FQGNSA in the germline V gene. CDR3 length equals 13 residues. The chain's CDR3 is CASSLEIRRTQYF. The DNA for the CDR3 is TGTGCCAGCAGCTTAGAAATTCGGAGGACCCAGTACTTC.

This clonotype appeared many times. This rearrangement joins TRBV19 to TRBJ2-6, with D maybe TRBD1 (6 bases). This CDR3 spans 17 amino acids. Germline CDR1 reads LNHDA; CDR2 reads SQIVND (reference sequence). The V end was cut by 6 bases, the J end by 0 bases, with 15 bases between. The CDR3 region is CASSARTVSSGANVLTF. CDR3 in DNA: TGTGCCAGTAGCGCCCGGACAGTGAGCTCTGGGGCCAACGTCCTGACTTTC. Drawing the rest from reference TRBV19 and TRBJ2-6, the complete variable domain is DGGITQSPKYLFRKEGQNVTLSCEQNLNHDAMYWYRQDPGQGLRLIYYSQIVNDFQKGDIAEGYSVSREKKESFPLTVTSAQKNPTAFYLCASSARTVSSGANVLTFGAGSRLTVL.

Notes on this clonotype: A much larger clone differs from this one at a single base, so this may be a read error. This sequence joins TRBV29-1 and TRBJ1-1; TRBD1 might be the D (5 bases). Per the germline V gene, CDR1 is SQVTM and CDR2 is ANQGSEA. The CDR3 has 15 amino acids. CDR3 sequence: CSVGPRGSLNTVAFF. The CDR3 DNA reads as TGCAGCGTTGGTCCACGGGGCTCCCTAAACACTGTAGCTTTCTTT.

This clonotype was seen at least ten times. J is TRBJ1-2 and V is TRBV7-2, with TRBD1 matching over 7 bases. Trimming removed 1 base from V and 6 bases from J; junction bases left unmatched: 2. The CDR3 extends over 13 amino acids. Germline V gene lookup returns CDR1 SGHTA and CDR2 FQGNSA. This CDR3 is CASSLVGGDGYTF. CDR3 bases: TGTGCCAGCAGCTTAGTAGGGGGCGATGGCTACACCTTC.

This clonotype was counted at least ten times. V gene TRBV7-2 combines with J gene TRBJ2-7; D uncertain. This CDR3 spans 14 amino acids. Looked up from germline, CDR1 is SGHTA and CDR2 is FQGNSA. Trimming stripped 1 base from V and 3 bases from J, with 10 bases between. The CDR3 is CASSLGLQFYEQYV. The CDR3 region has the DNA TGTGCCAGCAGCTTAGGTTTGCAGTTCTACGAGCAGTACGTC.

This clonotype has at least ten counts. The V and J genes are TRBV6-4 and TRBJ2-3; 9 bases line up with TRBD2. V was clipped by 5 bases and J by 2 bases; unmatched bases: 5. The CDR3 has 15 residues. Looked up from germline, CDR1 is MRHNA and CDR2 is SNTAGT. CDR3 in DNA: TGTGCCAGCAGTAGAGCGGGGGGATTCACAGATACGCAGTATTTT. Amino acid sequence: CASSRAGGFTDTQYF.

This clonotype was seen many times. The chain has TRBV3-1 and TRBJ2-2; TRBD2 agrees at 13 bases. The junction had 4 bases not matched to a gene; V was cut back by 6 bases and J by 0 bases. From germline, CDR1 is LGHDT and CDR2 YNNKEL (reference sequence). The CDR3 sequence is 17 residues long. The CDR3 loop is CASRRGLAGANTGELFF. Written as DNA, the CDR3 is TGTGCCAGCAGACGCGGACTAGCGGGGGCGAACACCGGGGAGCTGTTTTTT.

This clonotype was seen at least ten times. This chain links TRBV7-2 with TRBJ2-1; 8 bases map to TRBD2. This CDR3 has 14 amino acids. CDR1 and CDR2 (germline): SGHTA, FQGNSA. V was clipped by 4 bases and J by 9 bases; unmatched bases: 8. The CDR3 DNA is TGTGCCAGCAGCTGGGTCGGGGGGGAAGGTGAGCAGTTCTTC. This encodes CASSWVGGEGEQFF.

This clonotype was recorded many times. The chain combines TRBV7-6 with TRBJ2-7, with 7 bases matching TRBD1. This CDR3 spans 13 amino acids. Germline V gene lookup returns CDR1 SGHVS and CDR2 FNYEAQ. V was pared by 6 bases and J by 6 bases, with 8 bases of the junction left unmatched. The CDR3 reads CASSRRDRLEQYV. For the CDR3, the DNA is TGTGCCAGCAGTCGCCGGGACAGACTCGAGCAGTACGTC.

In its sample, this clonotype was seen many times. The genes are TRBV7-2 and TRBJ1-2, with 8 positions matching TRBD1. The germline V gene encodes CDR1 SGHTA and CDR2 FQGNSA. The V and J ends lost 3 bases and 0 bases, in that order; junction bases with no gene match: 3. The CDR3 is 15 amino acids. The CDR3 spells CASSFQGAANYGYTF. For the CDR3, the DNA is TGTGCCAGCAGCTTTCAGGGGGCAGCTAACTATGGCTACACCTTC.

This clonotype was found many times. The CDR3 DNA reads TGTGCCAGCTCAGAGCAGAGGGGATGGGAGACCCAGTACTTC. Translating gives CASSEQRGWETQYF. The chain recombines TRBV18 with TRBJ2-5, with D perhaps being TRBD1 or TRBD2 (5 bases each). This CDR3 contains 14 residues. Germline V gene sequence: CDR1 KGHSH, CDR2 LQKENI. V was shortened by 5 bases and J by 5 bases, with 15 bases between the two germline ends.

This clonotype occurred many times. This chain joins TRBV20-1 and TRBJ1-2; no clear D gene. V lost 0 bases, J lost 4 bases, and 6 bases lay in between. The CDR3 sequence is 12 residues long. Germline-derived CDR1 and CDR2 are DFQATT and SNEGSKA (reference sequence). This CDR3 reads CSAREPGYGYTF. For the CDR3, the DNA is TGCAGTGCTAGAGAACCGGGCTATGGCTACACCTTC.

The table lists this clonotype with many counts. The chain recombines TRBV28 with TRBJ2-7; D unclear. The V end was cut by 5 bases, the J end by 7 bases, with 24 bases between. Germline CDR1 is MDHEN and CDR2 is SYDVKM. This CDR3 is 16 amino acids long. DNA of the CDR3: TGTGCCAGCAGTCCCTACTCTCGGTGGGGTTCTCGGGAGCAGTACGTC. It yields the protein CASSPYSRWGSREQYV.

In this sample, this clonotype turned up a few times. The rearrangement joins TRBV20-1 to TRBJ2-5; D might be TRBD2 (6 bases). V was pared by 3 bases and J by 4 bases, with 15 bases between. CDR1 is DFQATT and CDR2 is SNEGSKA in the germline V gene (reference sequence). The CDR3 is 14 residues long. The CDR3 coding sequence is TGCAGTGCTAGTCTGGGCGGAGGGGCAGAGACCCAGTACTTC. It is translated as CSASLGGGAETQYF.

This clonotype was counted many times. CDR3 in DNA: TGTGCCAGCAGGAGGGAGGGCACCACCTATGGCTACACCTTC. This encodes CASRREGTTYGYTF. The chain links TRBV2 to TRBJ1-2, with D uncertain. Germline V gene sequence: CDR1 SNHLY, CDR2 FYNNEI. V was trimmed by 6 bases and J by 4 bases, leaving 15 bases between them. The CDR3 totals 14 residues.

This clonotype was detected ten times or more. This chain uses TRBV7-9 with TRBJ1-4; tentatively, D is TRBD1 (6 bases). The germline gives CDR1 SEHNR, CDR2 FQNEAQ (reference sequence). This CDR3 is built from 14 residues. Trimming removed 2 bases at V and 8 bases at J, with 12 bases between. CDR3 bases: TGTGCCAGCAGCTTATACAGGGATGAGGAAAAACTGTTTTTT. It yields the protein CASSLYRDEEKLFF.

This clonotype has ten or more counts. The chain has TRBV5-6 and TRBJ1-1; 8 bases fit TRBD1. The CDR3 covers 14 residues. The ends lost 4 bases at V and 7 bases at J; junction bases unmatched: 9. From germline, CDR1 is SGHDT and CDR2 YYEEEE. In DNA form, the CDR3 reads TGTGCCAGCAGCCCGCAGGGGGCGTATGGTGAAGCTTTCTTT. Amino acids: CASSPQGAYGEAFF.

This clonotype was recorded at least ten times. This rearrangement joins TRBV23-1 to TRBJ2-7, with D perhaps matching TRBD1 or TRBD2 (7 bases each). TRBV23-1 is given ORF status, its function remaining uncertain. Trimming pared 2 bases from V and 3 bases from J, leaving 17 bases between. The CDR3 covers 16 residues. The CDR3 DNA reads TGCGCCAGCAGTCAACCCCAGGGGGGGACGTACTACGAGCAGTACGTC. This encodes CASSQPQGGTYYEQYV.

The V gene is TRBV3-1, the J gene TRBJ2-1, with D unresolved. V lost 6 bases and J 3 bases, leaving 12 bases between the germline ends. Germline values: CDR1 LGHDT, CDR2 YNNKEL (reference sequence). The CDR3 consists of 14 residues. The CDR3 spells CASRNPGVYNEQFF. The DNA of the CDR3 is TGTGCCAGCAGGAACCCTGGGGTCTACAATGAGCAGTTCTTC.

This clonotype was observed at least ten times. The chain links TRBV14 to TRBJ2-7; weak D call: TRBD1 (6 bases). Germline V gene lookup returns CDR1 SGHDN and CDR2 FVKESK. V lost 3 bases and J 2 bases, leaving 17 bases between the germline ends. The CDR3 runs to 16 residues. CDR3 region: CASSQGRSGVAYEQYF. CDR3 nucleotides: TGTGCCAGCAGCCAGGGAAGATCAGGGGTGGCCTACGAGCAGTACTTC.